Shown below are 9 T cell receptor beta chains from a single sample sequenced in a study of blood T cell repertoires in COVID-19. TCRdb's table, derived via immunoSEQ multiplex PCR, lists solely in-frame clones and lacks some. The data contain 100,000 to 150,000 clones, around four fifths of them singletons. Sequenced: peripheral blood. The source of these receptors is a man older than 75 with COVID-19, enrolled during active disease.

The chain employs TRBV10-3 and TRBJ1-1; tentative D call: TRBD1 (5 bases). Germline V gene data show CDR1 as ENHRY and CDR2 as SYGVKD. This CDR3 is 14 amino acids long. V was cut by 7 bases and J by 1 base, with 13 bases left in between. The CDR3 sequence is CAIKRGMENTEAFF. The DNA for the CDR3 is TGTGCCATCAAAAGGGGTATGGAGAACACTGAAGCTTTCTTT.

This clone was seen a few times. The V call is TRBV7-8, the J call TRBJ1-2; 7 bases fit TRBD1. CDR3 size: 15 residues. After removal of 1 base from V and 2 bases from J, the junction contained 4 bases not matched to a gene. Germline V gene lookup returns CDR1 SGHVS and CDR2 FQNEAQ. The CDR3 reads CASSLVETGNYGYTF. The CDR3, as DNA: TGTGCCAGCAGCTTAGTGGAGACAGGGAACTATGGCTACACCTTC.

V gene TRBV6-1 combines with J gene TRBJ1-4, with TRBD1 as a possible D gene (6 bases). There are 14 residues in the CDR3. The V and J ends lost 3 bases and 5 bases respectively, with 10 bases between them. Germline-derived CDR1 and CDR2 are MNHNS and SASEGT. As DNA, the CDR3 is TGTGCCAGCAGTGATCCAGGGGTGAATGAAAAACTGTTTTTT. Protein product: CASSDPGVNEKLFF.

The J gene is TRBJ2-2, the V gene TRBV18; 10 bases fit TRBD2. The CDR3 is 16 residues long. Germline lookup yields CDR1 KGHSH and CDR2 LQKENI. V trimming: 3 bases; J trimming: 1 base; junction bases outside the gene matches: 2. For the CDR3, the DNA is TGTGCCAGCTCACCTCCTAGCGGGAGGAACACCGGGGAGCTGTTTTTT. Translated: CASSPPSGRNTGELFF. The full variable domain, its missing parts supplied by reference TRBV18 and TRBJ2-2, is NAGVMQNPRHLVRRRGQEARLRCSPMKGHSHVYWYRQLPEEGLKFMVYLQKENIIDESGMPKERFSAEFPKEGPSILRIQQVVRGDSAAYFCASSPPSGRNTGELFFGEGSRLTVL.

The rearrangement links TRBV19 to TRBJ2-4; the D gene is possibly TRBD2 (6 bases). Per germline, CDR1 LNHDA and CDR2 SQIVND (reference sequence). The CDR3 covers 15 residues. V lost 6 bases, J lost 7 bases, and 19 bases lay in between. CDR3 sequence: CASSPVREVWNIQYF. For the CDR3, the DNA is TGTGCCAGTAGCCCCGTGAGGGAGGTTTGGAACATTCAGTACTTC. The full variable domain, rest sourced from reference TRBV19 and TRBJ2-4, is DGGITQSPKYLFRKEGQNVTLSCEQNLNHDAMYWYRQDPGQGLRLIYYSQIVNDFQKGDIAEGYSVSREKKESFPLTVTSAQKNPTAFYLCASSPVREVWNIQYFGAGTRLSVL.

This clone came up many times. J is TRBJ1-5 and V is TRBV28; possible D gene TRBD1, 6 bases. With 10 bases removed from V and 4 bases from J, the gap between germline ends came to 20 bases. There are 15 residues in the CDR3. The germline V gene has CDR1 MDHEN and CDR2 SYDVKM. The CDR3 bases are TGTGCCACCATCTGGACAGAGGGCCTAAATCAGCCCCAGCATTTT. Protein product: CATIWTEGLNQPQHF. Drawing the rest from reference TRBV28 and TRBJ1-5, the complete variable domain is DVKVTQSSRYLVKRTGEKVFLECVQDMDHENMFWYRQDPGLGLRLIYFSYDVKMKEKGDIPEGYSVSREKKERFSLILESASTNQTSMYLCATIWTEGLNQPQHFGDGTRLSIL.

CDR3 region: CASSLEGALAGRVNEQFF. CDR3 nucleotide sequence: TGTGCCAGCAGCTTAGAAGGGGCTCTAGCGGGAAGGGTAAATGAGCAGTTCTTC. V is TRBV7-2 and J is TRBJ2-1, with 9 bases matching TRBD2. Looked up from germline, CDR1 is SGHTA and CDR2 is FQGNSA. This CDR3 contains 18 residues. J was trimmed by 7 bases and V by 1 base; bases with no gene match: 14.

The table lists this clone with many counts. This chain joins TRBV19 and TRBJ1-1; the D is unclear. The CDR3 consists of 14 residues. Germline CDR1 reads LNHDA; CDR2 reads SQIVND (reference sequence). Deletions cut 1 base from V and 1 base from J, with 7 bases between. The CDR3 DNA is TGTGCCAGTAGTATAGTGGCACGGAACACTGAAGCTTTCTTT. It is translated as CASSIVARNTEAFF.

This clone was found a few times. The chain links TRBV5-4 to TRBJ2-7; possibly TRBD2 for D (5 bases). The CDR3 is 15 residues long. Looked up from germline, CDR1 is SGHNT and CDR2 is YYREEE (reference sequence). V shed 4 bases and J shed 0 bases, with 14 bases lying between them. CDR3 sequence reads: CASSPRIGSSYEQYF. The CDR3 DNA sequence: TGTGCCAGCAGCCCGAGGATAGGGAGCTCCTACGAGCAGTACTTC. Filled out from reference TRBV5-4 and TRBJ2-7, the complete variable domain reads ETGVTQSPTHLIKTRGQQVTLRCSSQSGHNTVSWYQQALGQGPQFIFQYYREEENGRGNFPPRFSGLQFPNYSSELNVNALELDDSALYLCASSPRIGSSYEQYFGPGTRLTVT.